Below, 17 T cell receptor beta chains from the same sample are listed, as sequenced in a study of cytomegalovirus exposure and HLA in healthy donors. PCR primers comprised 60 Vbeta and 13 Jbeta primers. Profiled with immunoSEQ multiplex PCR; TCRdb holds only in-frame clones, not every one. This sample has some 110,000 clones, with roughly 80% found just once. Sequenced sample: PBMCs. The receptors originated from a woman in her thirties or forties in good health and CMV-seropositive.

Only one count was recorded for this clone. The chain has TRBV28 and TRBJ2-7, with 7 bases fitting TRBD1. The CDR3 is 14 residues long. V shed 7 bases and J 4 bases; nucleotides not matched to a gene: 10. Per germline, CDR1 MDHEN and CDR2 SYDVKM. CDR3 in amino acids: CASTPRQGAYEQYF. The CDR3 DNA is TGTGCCAGCACGCCCCGACAGGGAGCATACGAGCAGTACTTC.

The chain has TRBV18 and TRBJ1-2, with D maybe TRBD1 (6 bases). This CDR3 spans 14 amino acids. CDR1 KGHSH and CDR2 LQKENI come from the germline V gene. V lost 3 bases, J lost 4 bases, and 12 bases lay in between. The CDR3 DNA sequence: TGTGCCAGCTCACCGACAGGCTTTGGCTATGGCTACACCTTC. It specifies CASSPTGFGYGYTF.

The chain carries TRBV9 and TRBJ1-4, with D perhaps matching TRBD1 (6 bases). The V gene's germline CDR1 is SGDLS and CDR2 YYNGEE. This CDR3 has 16 residues. V lost 0 bases and J lost 3, with 12 bases in between. The CDR3 here is CASSVGQGLANEKLFF. CDR3 nucleotides: TGTGCCAGCAGCGTAGGGCAGGGGCTTGCTAATGAAAAACTGTTTTTT.

This clone appeared a few times. The CDR3 sequence: CASSPSGLNYGYTF. The DNA for the CDR3 is TGTGCCAGCAGCCCCTCGGGACTGAACTATGGCTACACCTTC. The chain has TRBV11-2 and TRBJ1-2; D perhaps matches TRBD1 (5 bases). The CDR3 length is 14 residues. V was trimmed by 5 bases and J by 2 bases, leaving 12 bases between them. In germline, CDR1 is SGHAT, CDR2 FQNNGV.

In nucleotides, the CDR3 is TGTGCCACCAGCAGGGGGACAGGGAACCAAGAGACCCAGTACTTC. Translating it yields CATSRGTGNQETQYF. V usage is TRBV15 and J usage is TRBJ2-5; 9 bases are shared with TRBD1. The CDR3 consists of 15 residues. V trimming: 3 bases; J trimming: 0 bases; junction bases outside the gene matches: 2. CDR1 is LNHNV, CDR2 YYDKDF, per germline (reference sequence). Combining the CDR3 with reference TRBV15 and TRBJ2-5 gives the whole variable domain DAMVIQNPRYQVTQFGKPVTLSCSQTLNHNVMYWYQQKSSQAPKLLFHYYDKDFNNEADTPDNFQSRRPNTSFCFLDIRSPGLGDTAMYLCATSRGTGNQETQYFGPGTRLLVL.

This chain links TRBV7-2 with TRBJ2-4, with D unclear. V gave up 5 bases and J gave up 4 bases, with 12 bases separating them. In germline, CDR1 is SGHTA, CDR2 FQGNSA. The CDR3 sequence is 14 residues long. CDR3 coding DNA: TGTGCCAGCAGCCCCGATCAACATAAAAACATTCAGTACTTC. It translates to CASSPDQHKNIQYF.

This clone turned up a few times. This chain uses TRBV5-1 with TRBJ2-7; 7 bases map to TRBD1. CDR3 length equals 14 residues. Germline lookup yields CDR1 SGHRS and CDR2 YFSETQ. The J segment lost 4 bases and the V segment lost 3 bases, leaving 7 bases of the junction unmatched. CDR3 bases: TGCGCCAGCAGCTCCGGGACAGTGATTTACGAGCAGTACTTC. Its translation: CASSSGTVIYEQYF.

This chain joins TRBV7-9 and TRBJ2-3, with 7 bases aligning to TRBD1. From germline, CDR1 is SEHNR and CDR2 FQNEAQ (reference sequence). The J segment lost 8 bases and the V segment lost 4 bases, leaving 9 bases of the junction unmatched. The CDR3 totals 14 residues. The CDR3 nucleotides are TGTGCCAGCAGCTCCTCGACAGGGCGCGGTACGCAGTATTTT. It specifies CASSSSTGRGTQYF.

The J gene is TRBJ2-7, the V gene TRBV15; 7 bases are a match to TRBD2. This CDR3 comprises 14 residues. Losses at the gene ends were 3 bases for V and 0 bases for J; bases not matched to a gene: 2. Germline V CDR1 and CDR2: LNHNV, YYDKDF (reference sequence). The CDR3 sequence: CATSSSGSSYEQYF. The CDR3 coding sequence is TGTGCCACCAGCAGTAGCGGGTCCTCCTACGAGCAGTACTTC.

The J gene is TRBJ2-7, the V gene TRBV27, with D possibly being TRBD1 (5 bases). Trimming cost V 5 bases and J 2 bases, with 13 bases left between them. Per germline, CDR1 MNHEY and CDR2 SMNVEV (reference sequence). There are 14 residues in the CDR3. The chain's CDR3 is CASSPSAGTYEQYF. In DNA, the CDR3 is TGTGCCAGCAGTCCGTCCGCAGGGACCTACGAGCAGTACTTC.

The chain couples TRBV4-1 to TRBJ1-2; 7 nucleotides line up with TRBD1. The CDR3 is 16 amino acids. V lost 1 base, J lost 4 bases, and 9 bases stayed unmatched. From germline, CDR1 is MGHRA and CDR2 YSYEKL. The CDR3 DNA reads as TGCGCCAGCAGCCAAGTATCTTCGGACAGGTCCTATGGCTACACCTTC. Translated, it gives CASSQVSSDRSYGYTF.

The chain carries TRBV9 and TRBJ1-1; D is uncertain. Trimming removed 0 bases from V and 0 bases from J, with 18 bases in between. Per germline, CDR1 SGDLS and CDR2 YYNGEE. The CDR3 totals 18 residues. The DNA of the CDR3 is TGTGCCAGCAGCGTAGAGTTCCCCACAGTCTACATGAACACTGAAGCTTTCTTT. Amino acids: CASSVEFPTVYMNTEAFF.

This clone was observed a single time. The chain links TRBV7-9 to TRBJ2-5; TRBD2 aligns across 9 bases. The length of the CDR3 is 17 residues. The V segment lost 6 bases and the J segment 2 bases; nucleotides outside the gene matches: 13. Germline loops: CDR1 SEHNR, CDR2 FQNEAQ (reference sequence). The CDR3, as DNA: TGTGCCAGCAGATCTAGCGGGACACCGAGAATTCAAGAGACCCAGTACTTC. Its protein is CASRSSGTPRIQETQYF.

The chain has TRBV7-9 and TRBJ2-5; 10 bases fit TRBD1. Trimming cost V 8 bases and J 5 bases; bases outside gene matches: 5. Germline V gives CDR1 SEHNR, CDR2 FQNEAQ (reference sequence). This CDR3 region has 13 residues. The CDR3 spells CASDRGQGETQYF. CDR3 sequence (DNA): TGTGCCAGCGACAGGGGGCAGGGGGAGACCCAGTACTTC.

The CDR3 sequence: CASSQVMNTEAFF. In DNA form, the CDR3 reads TGCGCCAGCAGCCAAGTTATGAACACTGAAGCTTTCTTT. The genes are TRBV4-3 and TRBJ1-1; D remains unclear. Trimming shortened V by 1 base and J by 0 bases, and 3 bases separated the two germline ends. There are 13 residues in the CDR3. Germline CDR1 and CDR2: LGHNA and YSLEER.

V and J are TRBV18 and TRBJ2-7; no firm D call. The CDR3 contains 12 residues. V was clipped by 1 base and J by 7 bases, with 8 bases between them. Germline CDR1 and CDR2: KGHSH and LQKENI. CDR3 residues: CASSPLLGEQYF. CDR3 coding DNA: TGTGCCAGCTCACCACTTCTAGGAGAGCAGTACTTC.

The chain employs TRBV7-8 and TRBJ2-3; 10 bases line up with TRBD2. This CDR3 spans 14 amino acids. V trimming: 3 bases; J trimming: 5 bases; junction bases outside the gene matches: 2. From germline, CDR1 is SGHVS and CDR2 FQNEAQ. CDR3 bases: TGTGCCAGCAGCTTTTCTAGCGGGAGAGATACGCAGTATTTT. Protein product: CASSFSSGRDTQYF.